This T cell receptor (beta chain) was captured in a study of cytomegalovirus exposure and HLA in healthy donors. The PCR contained 60 Vbeta and 13 Jbeta primers. Clones were sequenced by immunoSEQ multiplex PCR, and TCRdb holds only the in-frame ones, with some missing. This sample yields some 130,000 clones, of which 65% to 80% are seen a single time; about 7% belongs to the top ten. This CDR3 has 14 amino acids. Trimming left V 2 bases short and J 8 bases short, with 14 bases between. The germline CDR1 and CDR2 sequences are SGHRS and YFSETQ. Healthy bone marrow donors formed the donor group. About this clone itself: Antigen: not known.

Overall study findings and caveats: The listing of 150 to 200 TCR beta chains classed them as cytomegalovirus-associated. Per a prior analysis, the majority of TCR beta V segments were productive roughly 87% or roughly 30% of the time. Some V segments, including TRBV6-2 and TRBV6-3, were excluded as indistinguishable.

The rearrangement links TRBV5-1 to TRBJ1-5; D is undetermined. The clonotype comes from a man aged 30 to 39 in good health and CMV-seronegative. Input material: PBMCs. The CDR3 protein is CASSFEGGGEPQHF. The CDR3 DNA follows: TGCGCCAGCAGCTTTGAGGGAGGCGGGGAGCCCCAGCATTTT.